This is a list of T cell receptor beta chains from one sample in a study of T cells in Graves' hyperthyroidism and ophthalmopathy. TCRdb called the multiplex PCR reads again in MiXCR, with one record for every CDR3 protein. The sample includes hundreds of thousands of distinct CDR3 sequences, about a sixth of them seen just once. The sample comprised blood. The receptors shown here come from a woman aged 35 to 49 with Graves' ophthalmopathy. Each CDR3 is given with its conserved first and last residue. A D gene is named only where the DNA matches it firmly. For some rows the clone size is stated as once, few or many, or as a class when expanded; others skip it.

D,J,V,size,DNA,CDR3
-,TRBJ1-5,TRBV2,many,TGTGCCAGCAGTGAGGGTCGATTTAGCAATCAGCCCCAGCATTTT,CASSEGRFSNQPQHF
TRBD1,TRBJ1-3,TRBV24-1,few,TGTGCCACCAGTGATTCGGGACAGGTCCGAAACACCATATATTTT,CATSDSGQVRNTIYF
TRBD1,TRBJ2-3,TRBV15,-,TGTGCCACCAGCAAGTCCCGACAGGGGGGAGATACGCAGTATTTT,CATSKSRQGGDTQYF
-,TRBJ2-2,TRBV5-1,-,TGCGCCAGCCGGGTGGCCTCCGGGGAGCTGTTTTTT,CASRVASGELFF
-,TRBJ2-7,TRBV7-8,few,TGTGCCAGCAGCCGAAATACAGGGCAACCTTCCTACGAGCAGTACTTC,CASSRNTGQPSYEQYF
-,TRBJ1-4,TRBV6-1,few,TGTGCCAGCAGCGAGCCGATGGGCGAAAAACTGTTTTTT,CASSEPMGEKLFF
TRBD2,TRBJ2-1,TRBV12-3/TRBV12-4,many,TGTGCCAGCAGTCGAGCGGGAGGGCCCTACAATGAGCAGTTCTTC,CASSRAGGPYNEQFF
TRBD2,TRBJ2-1,TRBV19,few,TGTGCCAGTACCATGGGTAGCGGGAGAAACAATGAGCAGTTCTTC,CASTMGSGRNNEQFF
TRBD1,TRBJ1-5,TRBV20-1,many,TGCAGTGCAAAACCAGGGGGCGGTGTATGGAATCAGCCCCAGCATTTT,CSAKPGGGVWNQPQHF
-,TRBJ2-2,TRBV10-2,-,TGCGCCAGCAGAGAACAGTCTTACACCGGGGAGCTGTTTTTT,CASREQSYTGELFF
-,TRBJ2-3,TRBV6-1,-,TGCGCCAGCAGTGAAATGTTCGCCAGGGAAGCAGATACGCAGTATTTT,CASSEMFAREADTQYF
TRBD1,TRBJ1-1,TRBV2,many,TGTGCCAGCAGTGCCTGGGACAGGGCGAGATTGGCTGAAGCTTTCTTT,CASSAWDRARLAEAFF
TRBD2,TRBJ2-1,TRBV6-4,few,TGTGCCAGCCGAAGCGGGGACGAAGGGCATGAGCAGTTCTTC,CASRSGDEGHEQFF
TRBD1,TRBJ2-5,TRBV20-1,many,TGCAGTGCCGGACAGGGGGACGCAACGCCCCAGTACTTC,CSAGQGDATPQYF
-,TRBJ2-1,TRBV24-1,-,TGTGCCACCAGTGATGCGTCCACTAGGGCCGGTGAGCAGTTCTTC,CATSDASTRAGEQFF
-,TRBJ1-3,TRBV28,many,TGTGCCAGCAGGGGTACTGGGGGCTCTGGAAACACCATATATTTT,CASRGTGGSGNTIYF
-,TRBJ2-5,TRBV6-1,many,TGTGCCAGCAGTGAAGCAGGGTGGGGGACCCAGTACTTC,CASSEAGWGTQYF